These 5 T cell receptor beta chains came from one sample sequenced in a study of blood T cell repertoires in COVID-19. The data were produced by immunoSEQ multiplex PCR, yet TCRdb's version contains in-frame clones alone and is incomplete. The repertoire holds fewer than 300,000 clones, with 85% to 90% as singletons. The material sequenced was peripheral blood. The receptors were gathered from a woman between 50 and 59 years old with COVID-19, enrolled during active disease.

This clone is a singleton in its sample. The rearrangement joins TRBV3-1 (or the pseudogene TRBV3-2) to TRBJ2-1; D gene unclear. This CDR3 is 14 amino acids long. V lost 1 base and J 13 bases, leaving 17 bases between the germline ends. Germline CDR1 LGHDT, CDR2 YNNKEL (reference sequence). In DNA form, the CDR3 reads TGTGCCAGCAGCCAAGGTGCGGTCGGCGGTAATCAGTTCTTC. It encodes CASSQGAVGGNQFF.

The chain couples TRBV7-3 to TRBJ2-3, with 8 nucleotides matching TRBD2. Germline-derived CDR1 and CDR2 are SGHTA and FQGTGA. Trimming took 4 bases from V and 6 from J; bases not matched to a gene: 0. This CDR3 spans 12 amino acids. The CDR3: CASSSGGDTQYF. Written as DNA, the CDR3 is TGTGCCAGCAGCTCGGGAGGGGATACGCAGTATTTT.

V usage is TRBV4-1 and J usage is TRBJ1-3; D may be TRBD1 (6 bases). Germline-derived CDR1 and CDR2 are MGHRA and YSYEKL. Trimming shortened V by 6 bases and J by 0 bases, and 12 bases separated the two germline ends. The CDR3 consists of 15 residues. As DNA, the CDR3 is TGCGCCAGCAGTAGGACAGTTGACTCTGGAAACACCATATATTTT. Protein: CASSRTVDSGNTIYF.

The chain recombines TRBV24-1 with TRBJ2-5, with 9 bases aligning to TRBD1. Germline V gives CDR1 KGHDR, CDR2 SFDVKD. Germline trimming cut 4 bases from V and 2 bases from J; bases unmatched to any gene: 4. The CDR3 extends over 15 amino acids. CDR3 bases: TGTGCCACCAGTGAATTCGGACAGGGGCAAGAGACCCAGTACTTC. Amino acid sequence: CATSEFGQGQETQYF.

As to this clone: The same CDR3 can be traced to other DNA sequences in this sample. The J gene is TRBJ2-7, the V gene TRBV18; 9 bases agree with TRBD2. Per germline, CDR1 KGHSH and CDR2 LQKENI. This CDR3 is 15 amino acids long. V lost 0 bases, J lost 0 bases, and 0 bases stayed unmatched. In DNA, the CDR3 is TGTGCCAGCTCACCACCTAGCGGGAGCTCCTACGAGCAGTACTTC. Its protein product is CASSPPSGSSYEQYF.